The clone carrying this T cell receptor (beta chain) was seen many times. Its matching antigen is unknown. This entry comes from a study of Graves' ophthalmopathy and Graves' hyperthyroidism. The germline CDR1 and CDR2 sequences are SGDLS and YYNGEE. This CDR3 has 14 residues. Trimming cost V 0 bases and J 0 bases, with 6 bases left between them. RNA served as the template for amplifying TCR beta CDR3 regions. Second-round multiplex PCR followed a first-round RT-PCR using HTBI primers. Via MiXCR, TCRdb re-called the multiplex PCR reads, giving one row per CDR3 protein. This table holds approximately 410,000 distinct CDR3 sequences, over 15% found once. Findings and limits, study-wide: Appearing in blood as well were most expanded thyroid clonotypes above 0.001 frequency.

Source material: peripheral blood. The V and J genes are TRBV9 and TRBJ1-2; D unresolved. This clonotype was obtained from a woman aged 18 to 35 with stable Graves' hyperthyroidism. CDR3 loop: CASSVDGTNYGYTF. CDR3 DNA: TGTGCCAGCAGCGTAGACGGGACTAACTATGGCTACACCTTC.